Following are 17 T cell receptor beta chains from one sample sequenced in a study of control samples from healthy donors and cancer patients. TCRdb's copy holds only in-frame clones and misses some; the assay was immunoSEQ multiplex PCR. This repertoire shows about 94,000 clones, around nine tenths found once; its top ten account for less than 4.5%. Input material: blood. Source of these receptors: a woman aged 18-29 years in good health.

This clone appeared a few times. The V call is TRBV11-2, the J call TRBJ1-4; D is unclear. V lost 1 base and J lost 8, with 17 bases in between. Germline CDR1 and CDR2: SGHAT and FQNNGV. This CDR3 region has 16 residues. The DNA for the CDR3 is TGTGCCAGCAGCTTAGGGATCGGGCAGGACGGCGAAAAACTGTTTTTT. It codes for CASSLGIGQDGEKLFF.

This clone was seen more than once but under ten times. This chain joins TRBV4-1 and TRBJ1-6; 7 bases agree with TRBD1. This CDR3 region has 17 residues. Looked up from germline, CDR1 is MGHRA and CDR2 is YSYEKL. V lost 0 bases and J lost 6; bases outside the gene matches: 8. This CDR3 reads CASSQEGTAFLNSPLHF. The CDR3 DNA is TGCGCCAGCAGCCAAGAGGGGACAGCGTTTCTTAATTCACCCCTCCACTTT.

The chain links TRBV3-1 (or the pseudogene TRBV3-2) to TRBJ2-3; 8 bases fit TRBD2. CDR1 is LGHDT, CDR2 YNNKEL, per germline (reference sequence). This CDR3 is built from 15 residues. The V segment lost 5 bases and the J segment 2 bases; nucleotides outside the gene matches: 6. The CDR3 sequence is CASSFSGAFTDTQYF. The DNA of the CDR3 is TGTGCCAGCAGCTTTAGCGGGGCGTTCACAGATACGCAGTATTTT.

CDR3 coding DNA: TGTGCCAGCAGCCCCGGACAGGGTACTAGCACAGATACGCAGTATTTT. Translation: CASSPGQGTSTDTQYF. The chain uses TRBV2 and TRBJ2-3; the match to TRBD1 covers 8 bases. Trimming removed 6 bases from V and 0 bases from J; junction bases left unmatched: 8. CDR3 length: 16 amino acids. Germline V gene sequence: CDR1 SNHLY, CDR2 FYNNEI.

This sequence joins TRBV27 and TRBJ1-2; no definite D call. The CDR3 extends over 15 amino acids. Germline CDR1 reads MNHEY; CDR2 reads SMNVEV (reference sequence). Trimming shortened V by 5 bases and J by 2 bases, and 15 bases separated the two germline ends. The CDR3 DNA reads as TGTGCCAGCAGTCCAGCGGCGAAAGGGAACTATGGCTACACCTTC. Translating it yields CASSPAAKGNYGYTF.

The J gene is TRBJ1-1, the V gene TRBV12-5, with D unresolved. The V end was cut by 4 bases, the J end by 0 bases, with 9 bases between. This CDR3 spans 14 amino acids. Germline values: CDR1 LGHNT, CDR2 FRNRAP. The CDR3 here is CASGSDTMNTEAFF. Written as DNA, the CDR3 is TGTGCTAGTGGTTCCGACACAATGAACACTGAAGCTTTCTTT.

The chain is built from TRBV24-1 and TRBJ1-1; 7 positions agree with TRBD1. CDR1 and CDR2 from the germline V gene are KGHDR and SFDVKD. J lost 5 bases, V lost 4 bases, and 3 bases had no gene match. The CDR3 consists of 13 residues. The DNA of the CDR3 is TGTGCCACCAGTGACCCAGGGGGGACTGAAGCTTTCTTT. Protein product: CATSDPGGTEAFF.

The chain employs TRBV13 and TRBJ2-7; D might be TRBD2 (6 bases). CDR1 is PRHDT and CDR2 is FYEKMQ in the germline V gene (reference sequence). Trimming took 0 bases from V and 3 from J, leaving 12 bases between them. The CDR3 sequence is 15 residues long. The CDR3 DNA sequence: TGTGCCAGCAGCTTAGGCGGTCTGCGGGGCTACGAGCAGTACTTC. It specifies CASSLGGLRGYEQYF. The variable domain in full, with the rest retrieved from reference TRBV13 and TRBJ2-7, is AAGVIQSPRHLIKEKRETATLKCYPIPRHDTVYWYQQGPGQDPQFLISFYEKMQSDKGSIPDRFSAQQFSDYHSELNMSSLELGDSALYFCASSLGGLRGYEQYFGPGTRLTVT.

This chain connects TRBV2 to TRBJ1-4; D gene ambiguous. The CDR3 loop spans 15 amino acids. Looked up from germline, CDR1 is SNHLY and CDR2 is FYNNEI. V was trimmed by 4 bases and J by 7 bases, leaving 16 bases between them. The CDR3 here is CASSGLPGGSEKLFF. In DNA, the CDR3 is TGTGCCAGCAGTGGCCTGCCGGGTGGTAGTGAAAAACTGTTTTTT.

The J gene is TRBJ1-1, the V gene TRBV5-8, with a tentative D call TRBD1 (5 bases). The germline gives CDR1 SGHTS, CDR2 YDEGEE. V was cut by 6 bases and J by 5 bases, with 23 bases left in between. This CDR3 region has 16 residues. CDR3 protein: CASKYGAASFRTEAFF. Written as DNA, the CDR3 is TGTGCCAGCAAATATGGGGCAGCCTCTTTTAGGACTGAAGCTTTCTTT.

The chain's CDR3 is CASSVDTNTEAFF. The CDR3 DNA follows: TGTGCCAGCAGCGTGGACACGAACACTGAAGCTTTCTTT. The J gene is TRBJ1-1, the V gene TRBV7-3; TRBD1 is a possible D gene (5 bases). This CDR3 is 13 amino acids long. Germline V gene lookup returns CDR1 SGHTA and CDR2 FQGTGA. The V end lost 5 bases, the J end lost 1 base, and 8 bases lay between the germline ends.

The V gene is TRBV9, the J gene TRBJ1-2; D gene ambiguous. V was clipped by 4 bases and J by 3 bases, with 10 bases between them. CDR3 size: 13 residues. Germline CDR1 reads SGDLS; CDR2 reads YYNGEE. The CDR3 region is CASSSRLYYGYTF. In nucleotides, the CDR3 is TGTGCCAGCAGCTCACGGTTATACTATGGCTACACCTTC.

This rearrangement joins TRBV3-1 (or the pseudogene TRBV3-2) to TRBJ2-7; D uncertain. The CDR3 consists of 14 residues. The ends were cut back, 4 bases at V and 3 bases at J, with 13 bases in the middle. The germline CDR1 and CDR2 sequences are LGHDT and YNNKEL (reference sequence). Here the CDR3 reads CASSPTTSNYEQYF. The CDR3 coding sequence is TGTGCCAGCAGCCCGACAACAAGTAACTACGAGCAGTACTTC.

CDR3 nucleotide sequence: TGTGCCAGCAGCTTAGTACGGAATCAGCCCCAGCATTTT. Its translation: CASSLVRNQPQHF. The chain combines TRBV7-9 with TRBJ1-5; D is ambiguous. V lost 1 base to trimming and J lost 4 bases, with 5 bases between them. Germline assignment: CDR1 SEHNR and CDR2 FQNEAQ (reference sequence). The CDR3 spans 13 residues.

The chain combines TRBV4-1 with TRBJ1-5, with 7 bases identical to TRBD1. Trimming removed 1 base from V and 4 bases from J; junction bases left unmatched: 10. CDR1 MGHRA and CDR2 YSYEKL come from the germline V gene. CDR3 length: 17 residues. The CDR3 reads CASSQVERGRDNQPQHF. Written as DNA, the CDR3 is TGCGCCAGCAGCCAAGTCGAAAGGGGGCGGGATAATCAGCCCCAGCATTTT.

The rearrangement uses TRBV7-3 and TRBJ1-5; TRBD1 agrees at 8 bases. CDR1 and CDR2 from the germline V gene are SGHTA and FQGTGA. The CDR3 sequence is 16 residues long. Germline trimming cut 5 bases from V and 3 bases from J; bases unmatched to any gene: 9. The CDR3 spells CASSSKLTGDNQPQHF. The CDR3, as DNA: TGTGCCAGCAGCAGCAAACTGACAGGGGACAATCAGCCCCAGCATTTT.

This clone occurred a few times. This sequence joins TRBV27 and TRBJ2-5; 12 bases align to TRBD1. Germline CDR1 is MNHEY and CDR2 is SMNVEV (reference sequence). The junction had 9 bases not matched to a gene; V was cut back by 5 bases and J by 2 bases. The CDR3 consists of 17 residues. The CDR3 here is CASSGGQGADYQETQYF. CDR3 DNA: TGTGCCAGCAGTGGGGGACAGGGGGCGGATTATCAAGAGACCCAGTACTTC.